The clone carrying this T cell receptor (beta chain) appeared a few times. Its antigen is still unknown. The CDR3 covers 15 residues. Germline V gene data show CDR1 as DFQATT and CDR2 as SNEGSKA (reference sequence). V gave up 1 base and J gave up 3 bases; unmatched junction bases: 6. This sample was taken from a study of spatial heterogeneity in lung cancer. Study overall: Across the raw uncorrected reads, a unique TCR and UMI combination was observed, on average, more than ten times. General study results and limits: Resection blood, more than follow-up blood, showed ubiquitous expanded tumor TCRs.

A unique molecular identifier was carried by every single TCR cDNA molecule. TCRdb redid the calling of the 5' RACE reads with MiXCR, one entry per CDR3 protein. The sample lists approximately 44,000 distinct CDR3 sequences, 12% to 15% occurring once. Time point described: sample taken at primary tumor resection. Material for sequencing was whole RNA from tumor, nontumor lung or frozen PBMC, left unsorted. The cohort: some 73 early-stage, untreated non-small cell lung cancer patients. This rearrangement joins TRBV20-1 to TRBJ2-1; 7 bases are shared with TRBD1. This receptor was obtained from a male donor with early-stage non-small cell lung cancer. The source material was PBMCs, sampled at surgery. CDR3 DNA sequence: TGCAGTGCTAGAGCGCCGGGACAGCGCTACAATGAGCAGTTCTTC. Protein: CSARAPGQRYNEQFF.